The 28 T cell receptor beta chains given below trace back to one sample, sequenced in a study of early T cells in non-severe SARS-CoV-2 infection. TCRdb passed the 5' RACE reads through MiXCR, listing each CDR3 protein once. Altogether roughly 80,000 distinct CDR3 sequences are present, roughly 16% being singletons, with the ten largest covering 2.9%. The specimen was whole blood. These receptors all come from an adult who was a healthcare worker with PCR-confirmed SARS-CoV-2 infection or an uninfected control (not recorded which).

V gene TRBV12-3 or TRBV12-4 combines with J gene TRBJ2-7; TRBD1 is a possible D gene (6 bases). V was shortened by 4 bases and J by 7 bases, with 20 bases between the two germline ends. The CDR3 is 15 residues long. Here the CDR3 reads CASSSTGYPTGEQYF. The CDR3 DNA reads as TGTGCCAGCAGTTCAACAGGGTATCCTACAGGAGAGCAGTACTTC.

This clonotype was recorded a few times. The chain couples TRBV10-3 to TRBJ2-3; no clear D. Germline CDR1 ENHRY, CDR2 SYGVKD. There are 13 residues in the CDR3. Between the trimmed V and J ends, which lost 6 bases and 2 bases, there was a span of 9 bases. The CDR3 sequence is CAIRGSITDTQYF. The CDR3 DNA reads TGTGCCATCAGAGGTAGTATCACAGATACGCAGTATTTT.

The chain recombines TRBV2 with TRBJ2-7; 14 nucleotides align to TRBD2. The CDR3 sequence is 16 residues long. The V segment lost 6 bases and the J segment 2 bases; nucleotides outside the gene matches: 6. Germline loops: CDR1 SNHLY, CDR2 FYNNEI. Here the CDR3 reads CASSTRTSGGTYEQYF. The CDR3 DNA reads as TGTGCCAGCAGCACTAGGACTAGCGGGGGGACCTACGAGCAGTACTTC.

Here the CDR3 reads CASSLGRQSTGELFF. The CDR3 nucleotides are TGTGCCAGCAGTCTCGGGAGGCAGTCCACCGGGGAGCTGTTTTTT. J is TRBJ2-2 and V is TRBV11-2, with 7 nucleotides matching TRBD2. The V gene's germline CDR1 is SGHAT and CDR2 FQNNGV. The junction had 8 bases not matched to a gene; V was cut back by 6 bases and J by 4 bases. This CDR3 spans 15 amino acids.

This clonotype has more than one count but fewer than ten. The genes are TRBV5-6 and TRBJ2-7, with D perhaps TRBD2 (5 bases). Germline-derived CDR1 and CDR2 are SGHDT and YYEEEE. Deletions cut 2 bases from V and 0 bases from J, with 12 bases between. The CDR3 is made up of 15 amino acids. CDR3 loop: CASSFPGISSYEQYF. CDR3 in DNA: TGTGCCAGCAGCTTCCCCGGGATAAGCTCCTACGAGCAGTACTTC.

This chain joins TRBV5-4 and TRBJ2-7; tentatively, D is TRBD1 or TRBD2 (5 bases each). Germline V gene data show CDR1 as SGHNT and CDR2 as YYREEE (reference sequence). CDR3 length: 13 residues. V was trimmed by 1 base and J by 4 bases, leaving 9 bases between them. This chain's CDR3 is CASSLWDGYEQYF. The DNA of the CDR3 is TGTGCCAGCAGCTTGTGGGACGGGTACGAGCAGTACTTC.

The J gene is TRBJ2-2, the V gene TRBV7-3; 11 positions agree with TRBD2. The CDR3 is 15 residues long. Germline V gives CDR1 SGHTA, CDR2 FQGTGA. J was trimmed by 7 bases and V by 5 bases; bases with no gene match: 6. CDR3 nucleotides: TGTGCCAGCAGCCCACTAGCGGGAGCGGGCGGGGAGCTGTTTTTT. Translation gives CASSPLAGAGGELFF.

This sequence joins TRBV29-1 and TRBJ2-7, with D possibly TRBD1 on 5 matching bases. Germline V gene sequence: CDR1 SQVTM, CDR2 ANQGSEA. The CDR3 is made up of 10 amino acids. V shed 6 bases and J shed 3 bases, with 6 bases lying between them. CDR3 coding DNA: TGCAGCGTGACAGACTACGAGCAGTACTTC. Its translation: CSVTDYEQYF.

This clonotype has a handful of counts. The rearrangement uses TRBV11-3 and TRBJ2-5; possibly TRBD2 for D (5 bases). The CDR3 has 15 residues. Germline CDR1 reads SGHNT; CDR2 reads YENEEA. V lost 6 bases and J lost 4, with 18 bases in between. In DNA, the CDR3 is TGTGCCAGCAGACCCGGGCCCCGGGCGGGAGAGACCCAGTACTTC. Its protein product is CASRPGPRAGETQYF. Full variable domain (rest looked up from reference TRBV11-3 and TRBJ2-5): EAGVVQSPRYKIIEKKQPVAFWCNPISGHNTLYWYLQNLGQGPELLIRYENEEAVDDSQLPKDRFSAERLKGVDSTLKIQPAELGDSAVYLCASRPGPRAGETQYFGPGTRLLVL.

V usage is TRBV2 and J usage is TRBJ2-2; D is ambiguous. Germline V gives CDR1 SNHLY, CDR2 FYNNEI. The CDR3 covers 13 residues. Trimming pared 3 bases from V and 6 bases from J, leaving 8 bases between. This CDR3 reads CASSDDGSGELFF. CDR3 DNA sequence: TGTGCCAGCAGTGATGACGGATCCGGGGAGCTGTTTTTT. The full variable domain, rest sourced from reference TRBV2 and TRBJ2-2, is EPEVTQTPSHQVTQMGQEVILRCVPISNHLYFYWYRQILGQKVEFLVSFYNNEISEKSEIFDDQFSVERPDGSNFTLKIRSTKLEDSAMYFCASSDDGSGELFFGEGSRLTVL.

The chain couples TRBV13 to TRBJ1-3; the D is unclear. The V end was cut by 1 base, the J end by 4 bases, with 2 bases between. The CDR3 runs to 12 residues. CDR1 is PRHDT, CDR2 FYEKMQ, per germline (reference sequence). The CDR3 is CASSLDGNTIYF. The DNA of the CDR3 is TGTGCCAGCAGCTTAGACGGAAACACCATATATTTT.

V and J are TRBV6-6 and TRBJ2-1, with 9 bases identical to TRBD2. This CDR3 is built from 15 residues. The ends lost 5 bases at V and 6 bases at J; junction bases unmatched: 8. Germline assignment: CDR1 MNHNY and CDR2 SVGAGI (reference sequence). This CDR3 reads CASSATSGLFNEQFF. The CDR3 DNA is TGTGCCAGCAGTGCGACTAGCGGCCTCTTCAATGAGCAGTTCTTC.

Turning to this clonotype: The junction and the germline gene differ at one end; a read error may be behind it. The chain uses TRBV13 and TRBJ2-1; 12 nucleotides line up with TRBD2. CDR3 length equals 19 residues. CDR1 is PRHDT and CDR2 is FYEKMQ in the germline V gene (reference sequence). For the CDR3, the DNA is TGTGTCAGCAGCCCTCGGACAGTCCTAGCGGGAGGGCCGAGGAATGAGCAGTTCTTC. Encoded protein: CVSSPRTVLAGGPRNEQFF.

The table lists this clonotype with a few counts. The J gene is TRBJ1-5, the V gene TRBV12-3 or TRBV12-4; D not certain. There are 14 residues in the CDR3. The V end lost 5 bases, the J end lost 7 bases, and 15 bases lay between the germline ends. CDR3 loop: CASSPRRGRQPQHF. CDR3 DNA sequence: TGTGCCAGCAGTCCGCGTAGAGGGAGACAGCCCCAGCATTTT.

The chain employs TRBV11-2 and TRBJ2-3; TRBD1 might be the D (6 bases). Germline values: CDR1 SGHAT, CDR2 FQNNGV. Trimming took 4 bases from V and 5 from J, leaving 10 bases between them. The CDR3 consists of 13 residues. The CDR3 DNA reads as TGTGCCAGCAGCTCGCAGGGGTTAGATACGCAGTATTTT. It codes for CASSSQGLDTQYF. Variable domain in full (rest from reference TRBV11-2 and TRBJ2-3): EAGVAQSPRYKIIEKRQSVAFWCNPISGHATLYWYQQILGQGPKLLIQFQNNGVVDDSQLPKDRFSAERLKGVDSTLKIQPAKLEDSAVYLCASSSQGLDTQYFGPGTRLTVL.

This clonotype was counted a few times. This chain uses TRBV5-4 with TRBJ1-1, with D maybe TRBD1 (6 bases). V gave up 0 bases and J gave up 6 bases, with 15 bases separating them. Germline values: CDR1 SGHNT, CDR2 YYREEE (reference sequence). The CDR3 totals 15 residues. The CDR3 loop reads CASSLGGRGVAEAFF. For the CDR3, the DNA is TGTGCCAGCAGCTTGGGGGGGCGCGGAGTCGCTGAAGCTTTCTTT.

This CDR3 is CASSAGAGNTIYF. In DNA, the CDR3 is TGTGCCAGCAGCGCAGGGGCTGGAAACACCATATATTTT. The rearrangement uses TRBV6-1 and TRBJ1-3; D might be TRBD1 (6 bases). The V end was cut by 6 bases, the J end by 2 bases, with 8 bases between. The CDR3 extends over 13 amino acids. Per the germline V gene, CDR1 is MNHNS and CDR2 is SASEGT.

This sequence joins TRBV6-1 and TRBJ2-4, with 8 nucleotides matching TRBD2. Per germline, CDR1 MNHNS and CDR2 SASEGT. The trim removed 2 bases at V and 1 base at J, leaving 10 bases unmatched. The CDR3 runs 18 residues. The CDR3 loop reads CASSESGSGGRAKNIQYF. In DNA, the CDR3 is TGTGCCAGCAGTGAATCGGGTTCTGGCGGGAGGGCCAAAAACATTCAGTACTTC.

This clonotype was counted a few times. The chain has TRBV5-1 and TRBJ2-3, with 12 positions matching TRBD2. Germline CDR1 and CDR2: SGHRS and YFSETQ. This CDR3 region has 15 residues. Trimming at V came to 4 bases and at J to 8 bases, leaving 8 bases not matched to a gene. The CDR3 is CASSVTSGSIGTQYF. The CDR3 nucleotides read TGCGCCAGCAGCGTGACTAGCGGGAGTATCGGTACGCAGTATTTT.

This chain links TRBV7-6 with TRBJ1-6; 8 bases match TRBD1. The CDR3 is 17 amino acids. V trimming: 4 bases; J trimming: 0 bases; junction bases outside the gene matches: 5. Germline values: CDR1 SGHVS, CDR2 FNYEAQ. CDR3 amino acids: CASSSGGPVSYNSPLHF. The DNA for the CDR3 is TGTGCCAGCAGCTCAGGGGGCCCCGTCTCCTATAATTCACCCCTCCACTTT. Variable domain in full (rest from reference TRBV7-6 and TRBJ1-6): GAGVSQSPRYKVTKRGQDVALRCDPISGHVSLYWYRQALGQGPEFLTYFNYEAQQDKSGLPNDRFSAERPEGSISTLTIQRTEQRDSAMYRCASSSGGPVSYNSPLHFGNGTRLTVT.

The chain carries TRBV6-5 and TRBJ1-1; TRBD1 matches 9 bases. J gave up 6 bases and V 7 bases, and 9 bases lay outside the gene matches. Germline V gene lookup returns CDR1 MNHEY and CDR2 SVGAGI. The CDR3 is 14 amino acids. The CDR3: CASIRGQGSSEAFF. The CDR3 region has the DNA TGTGCCAGCATCAGGGGACAGGGTTCTTCTGAAGCTTTCTTT.

The chain employs TRBV3-1 and TRBJ1-1, with D perhaps matching TRBD1 (6 bases). V was clipped by 6 bases and J by 1 base, with 15 bases between them. The CDR3 totals 15 residues. The germline gives CDR1 LGHDT, CDR2 YNNKEL (reference sequence). The CDR3 sequence is CASSSFGGANTEAFF. CDR3 nucleotide sequence: TGTGCCAGCAGTTCCTTTGGGGGGGCGAACACTGAAGCTTTCTTT.

This clonotype was found a few times. The V call is TRBV11-2, the J call TRBJ2-1; tentatively, D is TRBD1 (6 bases). Germline loops: CDR1 SGHAT, CDR2 FQNNGV. The CDR3 is made up of 13 amino acids. Trimming pared 1 base from V and 7 bases from J, leaving 8 bases between. The CDR3, as DNA: TGTGCCAGCAGCTTAGTGGGGGCGAATGAGCAGTTCTTC. It yields the protein CASSLVGANEQFF.

This clonotype has a handful of counts. V is TRBV24-1 and J is TRBJ2-7; no clear D gene. The CDR3 loop spans 15 amino acids. Germline V gene data show CDR1 as KGHDR and CDR2 as SFDVKD. The V and J ends lost 4 bases and 7 bases respectively, with 19 bases between them. The CDR3 is CATSDPGRGLGEQYF. The CDR3 coding sequence is TGTGCCACCAGTGACCCTGGACGAGGTCTTGGGGAGCAGTACTTC.

This clonotype was seen only a few times. The chain couples TRBV4-1 to TRBJ1-4; D not certain. The V and J ends lost 1 base and 4 bases respectively, with 13 bases between them. From germline, CDR1 is MGHRA and CDR2 YSYEKL. This CDR3 has 16 amino acids. This chain's CDR3 is CASSQGYHNSNEKLFF. CDR3 bases: TGCGCCAGCAGCCAAGGGTATCACAACAGTAATGAAAAACTGTTTTTT.

This clonotype occurred a few times. The chain combines TRBV3-1 with TRBJ1-1; 10 bases line up with TRBD1. The CDR3 extends over 17 amino acids. Germline V gene data show CDR1 as LGHDT and CDR2 as YNNKEL (reference sequence). Losses at the gene ends were 7 bases for V and 4 bases for J; bases not matched to a gene: 15. The chain's CDR3 is CASTNDRGRGLGTEAFF. The CDR3 DNA sequence: TGTGCCAGCACCAACGACAGGGGGCGCGGTTTGGGCACTGAAGCTTTCTTT. The full variable domain, rest sourced from reference TRBV3-1 and TRBJ1-1, is DTAVSQTPKYLVTQMGNDKSIKCEQNLGHDTMYWYKQDSKKFLKIMFSYNNKELIINETVPNRFSPKSPDKAHLNLHINSLELGDSAVYFCASTNDRGRGLGTEAFFGQGTRLTVV.

This clonotype occurred a few times. This chain joins TRBV28 and TRBJ2-5; 11 bases line up with TRBD2. Trimming took 4 bases from V and 5 from J; bases not matched to a gene: 6. Germline-derived CDR1 and CDR2 are MDHEN and SYDVKM. This CDR3 contains 15 residues. CDR3 residues: CASSSLAGGPETQYF. For the CDR3, the DNA is TGTGCCAGCAGTTCATTAGCGGGGGGGCCGGAGACCCAGTACTTC. Looking up the rest from reference TRBV28 and TRBJ2-5 gives the full variable domain: DVKVTQSSRYLVKRTGEKVFLECVQDMDHENMFWYRQDPGLGLRLIYFSYDVKMKEKGDIPEGYSVSREKKERFSLILESASTNQTSMYLCASSSLAGGPETQYFGPGTRLLVL.

V is TRBV7-9 and J is TRBJ2-7, with TRBD1 matching 8 bases. The CDR3 runs to 15 residues. The germline V gene has CDR1 SEHNR and CDR2 FQNEAQ (reference sequence). Trimming cost V 2 bases and J 5 bases; bases outside gene matches: 8. Here the CDR3 DNA reads TGTGCCAGCAGCTTATCGGCAGGGGGCAACGACGAGCAGTACTTC. Translated, it gives CASSLSAGGNDEQYF.